Included here is one T cell receptor (beta chain) sequence, with context. What it binds is unknown. This CDR3 has 16 residues. Trimming left V 4 bases short and J 3 bases short, with 19 bases between. Germline assignment: CDR1 SGHRS and CDR2 YFSETQ. Clones were sequenced by immunoSEQ multiplex PCR, and TCRdb holds only the in-frame ones, with some missing. The data contain about 82,000 clones, over 85% of them singletons. This record belongs to a study of cytomegalovirus exposure and HLA in healthy donors. Regarding the study as a whole: The study found most TCR sequences rare, yet found some public TCRs in many donors.

The TCR comes from a woman in her late teens or twenties in good health and CMV-seronegative. This chain joins TRBV5-1 and TRBJ1-2, with D possibly TRBD1 on 5 matching bases. The material sequenced was PBMCs. CDR3 sequence: CASSPYGGQTDYGYTF. CDR3 DNA sequence: TGCGCCAGCAGCCCATACGGGGGTCAGACCGACTATGGCTACACCTTC.